The 5 T cell receptor beta chains listed next were all sequenced from one sample in a study of human T cells and chemical hapten exposure. Time point in this sample: pre-sensitization, week 0. The treatment: therapeutic diphenylcyclopropenone sensitization with weekly scalp DPC. One entry per CDR3 protein results from TCRdb running MiXCR on the RACE reads. The table records some 39,000 distinct CDR3 sequences, approximately 7.6% of them present only once. The sample in question was whole blood, obtained in connection with sensitization to the hapten diphenylcyclopropenone (DPC). The receptors come from a woman between 50 and 59 years old with alopecia areata. Some clones in this sample may be carry-over from other donors' samples.

This clonotype occurred many times. This chain links TRBV29-1 with TRBJ2-7; tentative D call: TRBD1 (6 bases). CDR3 size: 14 residues. CDR1 is SQVTM and CDR2 is ANQGSEA in the germline V gene. V was shortened by 4 bases and J by 4 bases, with 17 bases between the two germline ends. The CDR3 DNA reads TGCAGCGTTGGTGAGGCCAGGGGTCTATACGAGCAGTACTTC. The encoded protein is CSVGEARGLYEQYF.

This clonotype was recorded a few times. J is TRBJ1-6 and V is TRBV12-3 or TRBV12-4; TRBD1 aligns across 8 bases. The CDR3 loop spans 14 amino acids. The V segment lost 1 base and the J segment 7 bases; nucleotides outside the gene matches: 0. CDR3 DNA: TGTGCCAGCAGTTTAGGACAGGGGAATTCACCCCTCCACTTT. As protein: CASSLGQGNSPLHF.

This rearrangement joins TRBV5-1 to TRBJ2-5, with D perhaps matching TRBD1 (6 bases). Germline V gives CDR1 SGHRS, CDR2 YFSETQ. With 0 bases removed from V and 0 bases from J, the gap between germline ends came to 9 bases. CDR3 length equals 15 residues. Here the CDR3 DNA reads TGCGCCAGCAGCTTGGGGGGGCCGGACCAAGAGACCCAGTACTTC. Translated, it gives CASSLGGPDQETQYF.

This clonotype was seen many times. The rearrangement links TRBV11-2 to TRBJ2-1; D is perhaps TRBD1 (5 bases). CDR3 length: 14 amino acids. The germline V gene has CDR1 SGHAT and CDR2 FQNNGV. The V gene lost 4 bases and the J gene lost 6 bases, with 13 bases spanning the gap. CDR3 in DNA: TGTGCCAGCAGCTCGCTAGTACAGGCCAATGAGCAGTTCTTC. Encoded protein: CASSSLVQANEQFF.

This clonotype has a count of ten or more. The chain combines TRBV13 with TRBJ1-4, with D perhaps matching TRBD1 (6 bases). Germline loops: CDR1 PRHDT, CDR2 FYEKMQ (reference sequence). The V end was cut by 6 bases, the J end by 7 bases, with 15 bases between. The CDR3 spans 14 residues. CDR3 protein: CASREGQGSEKLFF. The CDR3 nucleotides are TGTGCCAGCAGGGAGGGACAAGGTAGTGAAAAACTGTTTTTT.